Sequencing of this T cell receptor beta chain was carried out in a study of blood T cell repertoires in COVID-19. Turning to the study itself: Samples of COVID-19 (acute and convalescent) were obtained from the United States, Italy and Spain. The cDNA or gDNA used as material had been derived from T cells, B-cell-depleted T cells, or PBMCs.

How the authors handled the data: Amplification with reference gene primers provided the estimates of nucleated cell counts. Data came from immunoSEQ multiplex PCR; TCRdb stores just in-frame clones and leaves some out. The V and J calls and the clone size are those of that table, but D and trimming were determined from the DNA. The repertoire holds fewer than 350,000 clones, 65% to 90% seen once, with just under 3% in the top ten. The ends lost 7 bases at V and 2 bases at J; junction bases unmatched: 3. Germline V gene data show CDR1 as WSHSY and CDR2 as SAAADI. This CDR3 has 14 amino acids. The sequenced sample was peripheral blood. The chain combines TRBV10-2 with TRBJ1-5; 9 bases are shared with TRBD1. The sequence was obtained from an older woman with active or convalescent COVID-19. The CDR3: CASTRDRGNQPQHF. The CDR3, as DNA: TGCGCCAGCACCCGGGACAGGGGCAATCAGCCCCAGCATTTT.